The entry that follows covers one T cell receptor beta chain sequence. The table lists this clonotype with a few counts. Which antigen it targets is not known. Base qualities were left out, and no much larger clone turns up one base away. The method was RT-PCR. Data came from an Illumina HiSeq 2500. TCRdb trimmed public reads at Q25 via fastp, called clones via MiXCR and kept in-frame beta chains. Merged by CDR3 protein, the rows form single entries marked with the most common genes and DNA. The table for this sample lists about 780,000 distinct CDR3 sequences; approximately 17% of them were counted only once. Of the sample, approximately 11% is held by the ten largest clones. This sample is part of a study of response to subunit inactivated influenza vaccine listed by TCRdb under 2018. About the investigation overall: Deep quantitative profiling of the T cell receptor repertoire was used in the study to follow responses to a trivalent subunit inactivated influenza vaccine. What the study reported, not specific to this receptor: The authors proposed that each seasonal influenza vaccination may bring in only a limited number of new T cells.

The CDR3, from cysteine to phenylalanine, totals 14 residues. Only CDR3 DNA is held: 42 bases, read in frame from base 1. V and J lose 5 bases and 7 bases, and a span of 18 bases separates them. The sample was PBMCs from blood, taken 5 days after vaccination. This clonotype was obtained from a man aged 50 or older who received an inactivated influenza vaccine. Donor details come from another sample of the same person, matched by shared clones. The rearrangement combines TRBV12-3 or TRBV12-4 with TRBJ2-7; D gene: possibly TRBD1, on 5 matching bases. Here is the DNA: TGTGCCAGCAGTCTTACAACAGGATTGGTTGAGCAGTACTTC. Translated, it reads CASSLTTGLVEQYF.